This T cell receptor (beta chain) derives from a study of blood T cell repertoires in COVID-19. Study-level background: Samples representing acute and convalescent COVID-19 were sourced from the United States, Italy and Spain. PBMCs, B-cell-depleted T cells, or T cells were the source of the cDNA or gDNA that made up the material.

As handled by the study authors: Nucleated cell counts were estimated from reference gene primer amplification. Only in-frame clones appear in the TCRdb table, and some are missing; sequencing was by immunoSEQ multiplex PCR. The DNA was the basis for D and trimming; V, J and clone size are from that table. The sample consists of some 260,000 clones, about nine tenths of them appearing once. With V trimmed by 5 bases and J by 7 bases, 7 bases remained unmatched. Per the germline V gene, CDR1 is SEHNR and CDR2 is FQNEAQ (reference sequence). CDR3 length: 15 amino acids. This chain links TRBV7-9 with TRBJ2-6; 8 nucleotides match TRBD1. The sequencing input was peripheral blood. This clonotype was sampled from a woman in her 30s with COVID-19, enrolled during active disease. As DNA, the CDR3 is TGTGCCAGCAGCCAGACAGGGGTCGTCGCCAACGTCCTGACTTTC. Translating it yields CASSQTGVVANVLTF.